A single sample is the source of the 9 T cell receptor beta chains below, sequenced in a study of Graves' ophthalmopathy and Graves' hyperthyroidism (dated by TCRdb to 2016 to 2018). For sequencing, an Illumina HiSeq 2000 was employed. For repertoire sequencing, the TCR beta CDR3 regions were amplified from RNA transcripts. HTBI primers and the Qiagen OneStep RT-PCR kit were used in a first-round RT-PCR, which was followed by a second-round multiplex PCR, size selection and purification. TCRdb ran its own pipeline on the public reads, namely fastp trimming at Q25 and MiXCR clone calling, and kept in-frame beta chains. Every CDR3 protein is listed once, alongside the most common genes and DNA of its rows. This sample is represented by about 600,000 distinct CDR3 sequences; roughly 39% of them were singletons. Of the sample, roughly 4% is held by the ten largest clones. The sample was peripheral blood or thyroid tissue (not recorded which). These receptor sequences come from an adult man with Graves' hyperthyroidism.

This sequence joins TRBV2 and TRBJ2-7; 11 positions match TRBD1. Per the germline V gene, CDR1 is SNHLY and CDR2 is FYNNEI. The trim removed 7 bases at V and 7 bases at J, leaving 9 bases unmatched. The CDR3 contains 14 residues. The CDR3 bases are TGTGCCAGCAACCGGGACAGGGGGACCGGGGAGCAGTACTTC. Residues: CASNRDRGTGEQYF.

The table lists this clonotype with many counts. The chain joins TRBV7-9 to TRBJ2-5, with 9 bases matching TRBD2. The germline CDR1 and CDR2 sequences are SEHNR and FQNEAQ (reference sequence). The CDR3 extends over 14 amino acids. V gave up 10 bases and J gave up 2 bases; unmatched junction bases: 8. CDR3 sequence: CAIRDLAGQETQYF. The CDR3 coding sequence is TGTGCCATCCGCGATCTAGCGGGGCAAGAGACCCAGTACTTC.

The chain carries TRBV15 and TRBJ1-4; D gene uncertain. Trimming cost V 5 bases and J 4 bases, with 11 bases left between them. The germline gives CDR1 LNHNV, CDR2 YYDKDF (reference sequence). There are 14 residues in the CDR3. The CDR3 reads CATSSGRSNEKLFF. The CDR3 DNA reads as TGTGCCACCAGCTCTGGACGGAGTAATGAAAAACTGTTTTTT.

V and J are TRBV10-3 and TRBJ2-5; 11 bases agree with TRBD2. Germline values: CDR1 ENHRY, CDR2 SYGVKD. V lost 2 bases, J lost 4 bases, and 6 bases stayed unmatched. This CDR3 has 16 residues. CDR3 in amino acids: CAISEPLAGGLETQYF. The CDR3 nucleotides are TGTGCCATCAGTGAGCCCCTAGCGGGGGGCCTAGAGACCCAGTACTTC.

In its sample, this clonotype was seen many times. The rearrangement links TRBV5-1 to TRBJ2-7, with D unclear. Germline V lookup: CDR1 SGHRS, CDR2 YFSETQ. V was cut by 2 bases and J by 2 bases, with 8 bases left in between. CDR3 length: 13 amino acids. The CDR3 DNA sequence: TGCGCCAGCAGCTTCCCAGATACCTACGAGCAGTACTTC. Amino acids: CASSFPDTYEQYF. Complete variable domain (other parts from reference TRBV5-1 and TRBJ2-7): KAGVTQTPRYLIKTRGQQVTLSCSPISGHRSVSWYQQTPGQGLQFLFEYFSETQRNKGNFPGRFSGRQFSNSRSEMNVSTLELGDSALYLCASSFPDTYEQYFGPGTRLTVT.

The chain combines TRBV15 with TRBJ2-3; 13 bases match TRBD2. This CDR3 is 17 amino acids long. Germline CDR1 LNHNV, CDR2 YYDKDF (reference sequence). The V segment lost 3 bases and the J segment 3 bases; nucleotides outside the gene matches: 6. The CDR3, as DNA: TGTGCCACCAGCAGGCCACCGGGACTAGCGGGAACAGATACGCAGTATTTT. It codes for CATSRPPGLAGTDTQYF.

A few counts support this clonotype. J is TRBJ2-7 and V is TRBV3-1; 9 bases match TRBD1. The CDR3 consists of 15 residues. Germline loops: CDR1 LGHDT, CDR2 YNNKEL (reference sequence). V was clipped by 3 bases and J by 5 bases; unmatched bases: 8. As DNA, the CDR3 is TGTGCCAGCAGCCATCCCGACAGGGGGAACGACGAGCAGTACTTC. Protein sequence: CASSHPDRGNDEQYF.

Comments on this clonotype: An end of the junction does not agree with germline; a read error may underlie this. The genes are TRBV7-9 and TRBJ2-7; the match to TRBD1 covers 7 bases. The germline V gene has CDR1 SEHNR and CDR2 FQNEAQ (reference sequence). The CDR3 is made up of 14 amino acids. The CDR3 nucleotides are TGTGCCAGCAGCCAGCGACAGGGAACCTACAAGCAGTACTTC. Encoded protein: CASSQRQGTYKQYF.

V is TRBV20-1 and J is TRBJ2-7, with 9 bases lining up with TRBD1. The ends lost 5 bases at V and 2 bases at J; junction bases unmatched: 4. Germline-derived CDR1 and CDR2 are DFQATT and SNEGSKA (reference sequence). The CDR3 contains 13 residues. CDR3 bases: TGCAGTGCTCGGACAGGGGAGACCTACGAGCAGTACTTC. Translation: CSARTGETYEQYF.